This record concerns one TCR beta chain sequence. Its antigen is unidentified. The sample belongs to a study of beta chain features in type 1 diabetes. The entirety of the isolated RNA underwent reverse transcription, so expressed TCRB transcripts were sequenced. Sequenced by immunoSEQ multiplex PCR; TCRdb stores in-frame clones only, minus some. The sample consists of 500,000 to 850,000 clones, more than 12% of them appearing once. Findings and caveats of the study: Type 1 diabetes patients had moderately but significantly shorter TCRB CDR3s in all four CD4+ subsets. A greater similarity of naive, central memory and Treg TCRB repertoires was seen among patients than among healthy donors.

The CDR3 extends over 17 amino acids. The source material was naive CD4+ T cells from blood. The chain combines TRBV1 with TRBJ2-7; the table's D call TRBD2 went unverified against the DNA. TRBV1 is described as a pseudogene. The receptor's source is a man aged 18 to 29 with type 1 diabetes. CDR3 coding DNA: TGCACCAGCAGCCAAGCTGGGGGGTTGCGGACTACATACGAGCAGTACTTC. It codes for CTSSQAGGLRTTYEQYF.